This paragraph reports one T cell receptor beta chain. Healthy bone marrow donors made up the cohort. Primers included in the PCR were 60 Vbeta and 13 Jbeta primers. Assay: immunoSEQ multiplex PCR; the TCRdb copy retains only in-frame clones and omits some. The table for this sample gives roughly 30,000 clones. The CDR3 totals 15 residues. Germline assignment: CDR1 SGHDT and CDR2 YYEEEE. V dropped 0 bases and J dropped 0 bases, with 10 bases sitting between them. The data were taken from a study of cytomegalovirus exposure and HLA in healthy donors. The chain uses TRBV5-6 and TRBJ2-7; perhaps TRBD1 as D (6 bases). This TCR derives from a woman aged 40-49 years in good health and CMV-seropositive. The sequenced sample was PBMCs. CDR3 DNA: TGTGCCAGCAGCTTGGTGGGCAGGGGCTCCTACGAGCAGTACTTC. Encoded protein: CASSLVGRGSYEQYF.